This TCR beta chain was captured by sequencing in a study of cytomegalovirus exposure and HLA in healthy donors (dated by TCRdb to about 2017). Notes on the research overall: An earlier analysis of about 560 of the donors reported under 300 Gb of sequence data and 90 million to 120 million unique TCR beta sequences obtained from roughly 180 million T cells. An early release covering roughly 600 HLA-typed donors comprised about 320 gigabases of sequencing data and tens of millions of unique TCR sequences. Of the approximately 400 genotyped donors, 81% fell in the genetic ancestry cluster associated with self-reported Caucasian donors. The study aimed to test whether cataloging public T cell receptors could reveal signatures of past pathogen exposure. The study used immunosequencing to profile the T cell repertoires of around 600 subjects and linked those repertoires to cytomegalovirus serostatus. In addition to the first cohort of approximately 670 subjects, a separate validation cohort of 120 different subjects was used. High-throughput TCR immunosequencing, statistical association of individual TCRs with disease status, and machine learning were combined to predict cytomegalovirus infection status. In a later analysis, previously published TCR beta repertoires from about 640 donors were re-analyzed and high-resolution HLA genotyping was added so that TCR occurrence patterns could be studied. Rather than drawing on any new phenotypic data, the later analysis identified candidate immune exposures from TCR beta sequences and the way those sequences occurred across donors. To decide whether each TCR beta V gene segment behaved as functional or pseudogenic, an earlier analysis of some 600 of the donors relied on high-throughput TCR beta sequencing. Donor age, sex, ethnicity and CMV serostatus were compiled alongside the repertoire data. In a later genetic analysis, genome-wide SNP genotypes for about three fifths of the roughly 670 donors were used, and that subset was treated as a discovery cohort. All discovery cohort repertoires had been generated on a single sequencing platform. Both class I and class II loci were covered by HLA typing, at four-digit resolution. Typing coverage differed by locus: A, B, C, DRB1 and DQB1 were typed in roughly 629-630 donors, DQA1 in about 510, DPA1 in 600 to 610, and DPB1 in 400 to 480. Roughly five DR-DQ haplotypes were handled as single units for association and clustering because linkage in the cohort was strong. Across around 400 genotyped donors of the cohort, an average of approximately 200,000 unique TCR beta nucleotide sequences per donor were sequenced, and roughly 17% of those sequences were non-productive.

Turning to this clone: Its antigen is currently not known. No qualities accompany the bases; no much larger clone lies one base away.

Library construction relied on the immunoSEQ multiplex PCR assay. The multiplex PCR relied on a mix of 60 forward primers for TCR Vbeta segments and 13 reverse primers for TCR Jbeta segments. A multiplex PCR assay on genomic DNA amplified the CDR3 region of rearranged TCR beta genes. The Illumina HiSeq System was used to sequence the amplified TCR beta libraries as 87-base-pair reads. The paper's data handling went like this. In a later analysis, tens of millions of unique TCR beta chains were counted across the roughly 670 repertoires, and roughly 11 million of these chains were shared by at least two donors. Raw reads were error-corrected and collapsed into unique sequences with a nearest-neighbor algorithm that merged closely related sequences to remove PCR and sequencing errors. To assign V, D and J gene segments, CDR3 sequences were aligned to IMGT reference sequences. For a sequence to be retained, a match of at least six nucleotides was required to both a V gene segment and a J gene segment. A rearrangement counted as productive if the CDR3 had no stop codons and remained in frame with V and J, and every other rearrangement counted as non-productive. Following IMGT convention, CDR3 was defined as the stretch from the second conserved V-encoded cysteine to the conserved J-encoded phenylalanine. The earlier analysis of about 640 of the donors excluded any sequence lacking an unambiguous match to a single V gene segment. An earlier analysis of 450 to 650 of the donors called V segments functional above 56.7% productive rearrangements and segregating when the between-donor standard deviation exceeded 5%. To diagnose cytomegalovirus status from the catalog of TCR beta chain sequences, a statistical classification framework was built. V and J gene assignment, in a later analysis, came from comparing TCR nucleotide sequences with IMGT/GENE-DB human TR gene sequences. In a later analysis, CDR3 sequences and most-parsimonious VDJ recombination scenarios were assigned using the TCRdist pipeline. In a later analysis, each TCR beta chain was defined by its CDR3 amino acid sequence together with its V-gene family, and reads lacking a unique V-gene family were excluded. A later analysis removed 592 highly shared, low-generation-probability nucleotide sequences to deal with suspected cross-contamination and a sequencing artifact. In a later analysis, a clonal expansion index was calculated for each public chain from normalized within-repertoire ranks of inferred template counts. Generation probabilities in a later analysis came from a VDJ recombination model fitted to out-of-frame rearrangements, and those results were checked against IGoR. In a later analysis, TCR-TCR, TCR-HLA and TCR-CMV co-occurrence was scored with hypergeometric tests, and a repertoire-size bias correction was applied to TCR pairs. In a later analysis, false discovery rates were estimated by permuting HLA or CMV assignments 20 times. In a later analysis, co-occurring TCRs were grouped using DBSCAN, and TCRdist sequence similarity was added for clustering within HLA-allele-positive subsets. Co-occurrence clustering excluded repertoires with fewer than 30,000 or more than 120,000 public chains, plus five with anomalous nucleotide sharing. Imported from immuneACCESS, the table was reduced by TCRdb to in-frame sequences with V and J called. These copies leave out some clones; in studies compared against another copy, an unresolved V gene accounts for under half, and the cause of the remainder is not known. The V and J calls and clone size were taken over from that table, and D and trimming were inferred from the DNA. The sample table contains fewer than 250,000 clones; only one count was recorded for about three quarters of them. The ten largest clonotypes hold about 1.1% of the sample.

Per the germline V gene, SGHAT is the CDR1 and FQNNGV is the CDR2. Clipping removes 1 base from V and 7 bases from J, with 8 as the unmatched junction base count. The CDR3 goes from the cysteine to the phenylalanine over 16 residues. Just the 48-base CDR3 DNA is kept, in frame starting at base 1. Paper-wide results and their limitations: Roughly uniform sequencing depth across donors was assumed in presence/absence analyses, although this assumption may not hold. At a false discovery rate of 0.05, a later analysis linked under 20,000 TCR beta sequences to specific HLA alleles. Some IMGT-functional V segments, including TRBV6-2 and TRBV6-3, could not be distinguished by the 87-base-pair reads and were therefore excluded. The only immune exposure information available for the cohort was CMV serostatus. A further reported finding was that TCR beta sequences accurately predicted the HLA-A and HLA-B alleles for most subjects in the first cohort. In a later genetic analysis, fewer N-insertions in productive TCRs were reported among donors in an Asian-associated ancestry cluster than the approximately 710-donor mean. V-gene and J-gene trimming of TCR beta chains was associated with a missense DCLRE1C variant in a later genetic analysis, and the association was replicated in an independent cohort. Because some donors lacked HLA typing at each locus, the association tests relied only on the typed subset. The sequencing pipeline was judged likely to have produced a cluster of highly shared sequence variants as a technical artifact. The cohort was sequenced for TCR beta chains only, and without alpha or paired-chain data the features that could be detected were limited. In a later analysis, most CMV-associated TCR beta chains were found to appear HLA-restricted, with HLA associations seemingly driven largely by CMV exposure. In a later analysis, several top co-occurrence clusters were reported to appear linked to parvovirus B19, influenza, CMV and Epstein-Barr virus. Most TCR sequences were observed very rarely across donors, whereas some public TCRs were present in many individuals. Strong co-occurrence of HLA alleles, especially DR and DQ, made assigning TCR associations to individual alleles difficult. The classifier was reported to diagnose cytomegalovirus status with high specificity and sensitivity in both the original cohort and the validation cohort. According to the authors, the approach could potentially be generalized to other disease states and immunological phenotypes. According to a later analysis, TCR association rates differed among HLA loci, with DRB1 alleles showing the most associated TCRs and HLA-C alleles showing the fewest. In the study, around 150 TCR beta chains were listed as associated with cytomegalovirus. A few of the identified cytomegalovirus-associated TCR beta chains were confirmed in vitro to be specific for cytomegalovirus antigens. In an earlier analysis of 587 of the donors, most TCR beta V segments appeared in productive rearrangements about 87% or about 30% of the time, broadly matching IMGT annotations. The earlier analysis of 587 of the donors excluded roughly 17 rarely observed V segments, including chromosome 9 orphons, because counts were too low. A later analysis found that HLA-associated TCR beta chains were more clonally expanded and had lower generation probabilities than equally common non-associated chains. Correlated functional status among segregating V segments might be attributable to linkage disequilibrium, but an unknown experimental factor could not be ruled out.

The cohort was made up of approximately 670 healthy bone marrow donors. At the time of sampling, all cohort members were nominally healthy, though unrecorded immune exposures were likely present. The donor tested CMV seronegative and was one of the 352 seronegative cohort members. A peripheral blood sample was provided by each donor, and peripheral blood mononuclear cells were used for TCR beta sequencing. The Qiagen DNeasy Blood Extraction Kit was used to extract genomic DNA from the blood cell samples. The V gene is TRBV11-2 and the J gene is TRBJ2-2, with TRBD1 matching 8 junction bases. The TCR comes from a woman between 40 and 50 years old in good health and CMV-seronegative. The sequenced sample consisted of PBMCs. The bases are TGTGCCAGCAGCTTAGGGCCCAGGGGGCGTCACGGGGAGCTGTTTTTT. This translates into CASSLGPRGRHGELFF.